This entry lists 15 T cell receptor beta chains sequenced from one sample in a study of CD8 T cells in Susac syndrome. With random hexamers, roughly 0.45 to 1 ug RNA was reverse transcribed. TCRdb called the immunoSEQ multiplex PCR reads again in MiXCR, with one record for every CDR3 protein. The repertoire has around 190,000 distinct CDR3 sequences, approximately 93% of them found once; the top ten carry roughly 0.096%. Sequenced material: CD4+ T cells from PBMCs. These receptors were collected from a human donor in good health.

V and J are TRBV6-6 and TRBJ2-1, with D unresolved. V was pared by 0 bases and J by 6 bases, with 9 bases between. Germline CDR1 MNHNY, CDR2 SVGAGI (reference sequence). This CDR3 is 14 amino acids long. The CDR3 region is CASSYSGIGNEQFF. Written as DNA, the CDR3 is TGTGCCAGCAGTTACTCAGGGATTGGCAATGAGCAGTTCTTC.

The rearrangement joins TRBV7-6 to TRBJ1-4, with 8 bases fitting TRBD1. The CDR3 spans 14 residues. Germline CDR1 SGHVS, CDR2 FNYEAQ. The junction had 4 bases not matched to a gene; V was cut back by 5 bases and J by 5 bases. DNA for the CDR3: TGTGCCAGCAGCGAGACAGGGGCCAATGAAAAACTGTTTTTT. This encodes CASSETGANEKLFF.

The rearrangement uses TRBV5-1 and TRBJ2-1, with D perhaps matching TRBD2 (6 bases). The CDR3 has 18 residues. Germline CDR1 reads SGHRS; CDR2 reads YFSETQ. Between the trimmed V and J ends, which lost 0 bases and 0 bases, there was a span of 16 bases. This CDR3 reads CASSLEAPAGSSYNEQFF. The CDR3 DNA follows: TGCGCCAGCAGCTTGGAAGCTCCCGCGGGGAGCTCCTACAATGAGCAGTTCTTC.

The genes are TRBV27 and TRBJ2-3, with 9 bases lining up with TRBD1. CDR1 is MNHEY and CDR2 is SMNVEV in the germline V gene (reference sequence). There are 13 residues in the CDR3. V dropped 8 bases and J dropped 3; count of bases not matched to a gene: 3. The CDR3: CASGTGLTDTQYF. The CDR3 DNA sequence: TGTGCCAGCGGGACAGGGCTGACAGATACGCAGTATTTT.

This chain uses TRBV12-3 or TRBV12-4 with TRBJ2-3; 11 bases are a match to TRBD2. The length of the CDR3 is 17 residues. V lost 0 bases and J lost 0; bases outside the gene matches: 2. The CDR3 sequence: CASSLASGGASTDTQYF. The CDR3 nucleotides read TGTGCCAGCAGTTTAGCTAGCGGGGGGGCGAGCACAGATACGCAGTATTTT.

V and J are TRBV28 and TRBJ2-7; 9 bases agree with TRBD1. Germline trimming cut 5 bases from V and 3 bases from J; bases unmatched to any gene: 5. Germline values: CDR1 MDHEN, CDR2 SYDVKM. The CDR3 is 14 amino acids. This chain's CDR3 is CASSPGTGNYEQYF. In DNA, the CDR3 is TGTGCCAGCAGTCCCGGGACAGGGAACTACGAGCAGTACTTC.

About this clonotype itself: The junction departs from germline at one end; a sequencing error may be responsible. For the CDR3, the DNA is TGTGCTAGCAGCCCTAGGGTCGACGGACTCGGAGAGCTGTTTTTT. It encodes CASSPRVDGLGELFF. This chain connects TRBV7-7 to TRBJ2-2; the D gene is possibly TRBD2 (5 bases). This CDR3 has 15 amino acids. Germline values: CDR1 SSHAT, CDR2 FNYEAQ (reference sequence).

Here the CDR3 DNA reads TGTGCCAGTAGTATCGCGGGGAAGTCGGGCTACACCTTC. Translating gives CASSIAGKSGYTF. The chain joins TRBV19 to TRBJ1-2; D call uncertain. V shed 3 bases and J shed 8 bases, with 13 bases lying between them. CDR1 and CDR2 from the germline V gene are LNHDA and SQIVND (reference sequence). CDR3 length: 13 amino acids. The variable domain in full, with the rest retrieved from reference TRBV19 and TRBJ1-2, is DGGITQSPKYLFRKEGQNVTLSCEQNLNHDAMYWYRQDPGQGLRLIYYSQIVNDFQKGDIAEGYSVSREKKESFPLTVTSAQKNPTAFYLCASSIAGKSGYTFGSGTRLTVV.

CDR3 in DNA: TGTGCCAGCAGCTCCCTGGGGGTCAATGAGCAGTTCTTC. This translates into CASSSLGVNEQFF. This chain joins TRBV13 and TRBJ2-1; D is possibly TRBD1 or TRBD2 (5 bases each). There are 13 residues in the CDR3. Germline V CDR1 and CDR2: PRHDT, FYEKMQ (reference sequence). Between the trimmed V and J ends, which lost 4 bases and 6 bases, there was a span of 10 bases.

This rearrangement joins TRBV7-2 to TRBJ1-1; D ambiguous. Germline assignment: CDR1 SGHTA and CDR2 FQGNSA. This CDR3 comprises 13 residues. V lost 5 bases, J lost 7 bases, and 14 bases lay in between. The CDR3 is CASSASKIFEAFF. CDR3 in DNA: TGTGCCAGCAGCGCGTCGAAAATTTTTGAAGCTTTCTTT.

This sequence joins TRBV5-1 and TRBJ2-2; D perhaps matches TRBD1 (6 bases). Germline V gives CDR1 SGHRS, CDR2 YFSETQ. V was clipped by 2 bases and J by 0 bases, with 8 bases between them. The CDR3 length is 15 residues. The CDR3 sequence is CASSFEGANTGELFF. CDR3 coding DNA: TGCGCCAGCAGCTTCGAGGGGGCGAACACCGGGGAGCTGTTTTTT.

The chain is built from TRBV2 and TRBJ1-2, with no clear D. Germline CDR1 SNHLY, CDR2 FYNNEI. V was pared by 5 bases and J by 14 bases, with 9 bases between. The CDR3 is 9 amino acids. CDR3 in DNA: TGTGCCAGCAGTACCGGGATAACCTTC. Residues: CASSTGITF.

Of note for this clonotype: The junction departs from germline at one end; a sequencing error may be responsible. J is TRBJ2-7 and V is TRBV5-1; 7 bases match TRBD1. The CDR3 totals 16 residues. In germline, CDR1 is SGHRS, CDR2 YFSETQ. DNA of the CDR3: TGCGCCAGCACCTTGATGGGACAGCAGAGCTCCTACGAGCAGTACTTC. Protein: CASTLMGQQSSYEQYF.

The chain links TRBV28 to TRBJ1-1; 7 bases are shared with TRBD1. Losses at the gene ends were 5 bases for V and 11 bases for J; bases not matched to a gene: 14. From germline, CDR1 is MDHEN and CDR2 SYDVKM. This CDR3 is built from 14 residues. The CDR3 nucleotides read TGTGCCAGCAGTCCACAGGGGAAGCATAATCGGGCTTTCTTT. It translates to CASSPQGKHNRAFF.

The chain has TRBV7-2 and TRBJ2-6; no clear D gene. This CDR3 has 15 residues. V was clipped by 1 base and J by 2 bases, with 6 bases between them. Germline V gene data show CDR1 as SGHTA and CDR2 as FQGNSA. CDR3 loop: CASSLGATGANVLTF. The CDR3 nucleotides are TGTGCCAGCAGCTTAGGTGCGACTGGGGCCAACGTCCTGACTTTC.